Presented here are 30 T cell receptor beta chains from one specimen sequenced in a study of cytomegalovirus exposure and HLA in healthy donors. PCR primers comprised 60 Vbeta and 13 Jbeta primers. TCRdb's table, derived via immunoSEQ multiplex PCR, lists solely in-frame clones and lacks some. Found here are around 230,000 clones, 82% of them singletons; the top ten hold approximately 5.7%. Sequencing used PBMCs. Receptor source: a man aged 35 to 55 in good health and CMV-seropositive.

V and J are TRBV2 and TRBJ1-1; D gene uncertain. From germline, CDR1 is SNHLY and CDR2 FYNNEI. V lost 6 bases and J 5 bases, leaving 10 bases between the germline ends. The CDR3 is made up of 12 amino acids. This chain's CDR3 is CASSRDMTEAFF. CDR3 nucleotide sequence: TGTGCCAGCAGCCGAGACATGACTGAAGCTTTCTTT.

The chain combines TRBV27 with TRBJ1-5, with D possibly TRBD1 on 6 matching bases. Trimming took 6 bases from V and 4 from J, leaving 10 bases between them. CDR1 is MNHEY, CDR2 SMNVEV, per germline (reference sequence). The CDR3 is made up of 13 amino acids. The CDR3 DNA sequence: TGTGCCAGCAGAGGACAGCCGAATCAGCCCCAGCATTTT. It codes for CASRGQPNQPQHF.

This clone has a handful of counts. The chain recombines TRBV11-3 with TRBJ1-1, with 7 bases that match TRBD1. Germline-derived CDR1 and CDR2 are SGHNT and YENEEA. CDR3 size: 14 residues. After removal of 3 bases from V and 8 bases from J, the junction contained 9 bases not matched to a gene. The DNA of the CDR3 is TGTGCCAGCAGCTTTCTACAGGGACAGCCCGAAGCTTTCTTT. It specifies CASSFLQGQPEAFF.

In its sample, this clone was seen once. The chain carries TRBV5-1 and TRBJ2-3; a weak D match, TRBD2 (5 bases). V lost 1 base and J lost 2, with 17 bases in between. Per the germline V gene, CDR1 is SGHRS and CDR2 is YFSETQ. The CDR3 length is 17 residues. In DNA form, the CDR3 reads TGCGCCAGCAGCTTGAGGATGGTGATCGGGAACACAGATACGCAGTATTTT. Amino acid sequence: CASSLRMVIGNTDTQYF. The whole variable domain, remainder taken from reference TRBV5-1 and TRBJ2-3, is KAGVTQTPRYLIKTRGQQVTLSCSPISGHRSVSWYQQTPGQGLQFLFEYFSETQRNKGNFPGRFSGRQFSNSRSEMNVSTLELGDSALYLCASSLRMVIGNTDTQYFGPGTRLTVL.

The genes are TRBV11-1 and TRBJ2-1; D possibly corresponds to TRBD1 (5 bases). With 6 bases removed from V and 3 bases from J, the gap between germline ends came to 12 bases. The germline V gene has CDR1 SGHAT and CDR2 FQDESV (reference sequence). This CDR3 has 14 residues. Here the CDR3 reads CASSRAGNYNEQFF. DNA of the CDR3: TGTGCCAGCAGTCGGGCAGGGAACTACAATGAGCAGTTCTTC.

The chain uses TRBV6-5 and TRBJ2-1, with 9 bases matching TRBD2. V lost 3 bases and J lost 6; bases outside the gene matches: 3. Germline V gene sequence: CDR1 MNHEY, CDR2 SVGAGI. The CDR3 has 14 amino acids. DNA for the CDR3: TGTGCCAGCAGTTATGGGCGGGGGGGCAATGAGCAGTTCTTC. This encodes CASSYGRGGNEQFF.

The chain links TRBV9 to TRBJ1-1, with a possible D match to TRBD1 (5 bases). Looked up from germline, CDR1 is SGDLS and CDR2 is YYNGEE. The CDR3 consists of 14 residues. Trimming stripped 0 bases from V and 8 bases from J, with 14 bases between. CDR3 sequence: CASSVEDAGREAFF. As DNA, the CDR3 is TGTGCCAGCAGCGTAGAGGACGCGGGACGGGAAGCTTTCTTT.

This chain connects TRBV6-1 to TRBJ1-1; a possible D gene is TRBD1 (5 bases). CDR1 MNHNS and CDR2 SASEGT come from the germline V gene. Trimming took 5 bases from V and 3 from J, leaving 13 bases between them. This CDR3 comprises 14 residues. The CDR3 is CASSTLWGDTEAFF. The CDR3 coding sequence is TGTGCCAGCAGTACCCTATGGGGGGACACTGAAGCTTTCTTT.

The rearrangement links TRBV7-9 to TRBJ2-5; 13 bases match TRBD2. Per the germline V gene, CDR1 is SEHNR and CDR2 is FQNEAQ (reference sequence). V trimming: 0 bases; J trimming: 4 bases; junction bases outside the gene matches: 5. The CDR3 runs 17 residues. CDR3 protein: CASSLAGLAGSRETQYF. The CDR3 DNA reads as TGTGCCAGCAGCTTAGCGGGACTAGCGGGATCACGAGAGACCCAGTACTTC.

This chain links TRBV6-1 with TRBJ2-7, with 7 positions matching TRBD1. Looked up from germline, CDR1 is MNHNS and CDR2 is SASEGT. Trimming removed 5 bases from V and 7 bases from J; junction bases left unmatched: 8. The CDR3 loop spans 13 amino acids. This CDR3 reads CASSLLGTAEQYF. Here the CDR3 DNA reads TGTGCCAGCAGTCTTCTAGGGACAGCTGAGCAGTACTTC.

The chain joins TRBV7-9 to TRBJ2-1, with a possible D match to TRBD2 (6 bases). This CDR3 is built from 16 residues. The V gene's germline CDR1 is SEHNR and CDR2 FQNEAQ (reference sequence). Trimming cost V 1 base and J 7 bases, with 17 bases left between them. Here the CDR3 reads CASSLEGSGPWNEQFF. The DNA for the CDR3 is TGTGCCAGCAGCTTAGAGGGTAGCGGTCCCTGGAATGAGCAGTTCTTC.

The V and J genes are TRBV27 and TRBJ2-2; D is perhaps TRBD2 (6 bases). V gave up 6 bases and J gave up 4 bases, with 18 bases separating them. Germline lookup yields CDR1 MNHEY and CDR2 SMNVEV (reference sequence). CDR3 length: 16 residues. As DNA, the CDR3 is TGTGCCAGCAGCCCGTGGGGTAGCGGCTCCACCGGGGAGCTGTTTTTT. Its translation is CASSPWGSGSTGELFF.

On this clone: An end of the junction does not agree with germline; a read error may underlie this. The chain combines TRBV28 with TRBJ2-1, with D perhaps TRBD1 (6 bases). There are 12 residues in the CDR3. Germline CDR1 and CDR2: MDHEN and SYDVKM. CDR3 protein: CASSSQTGWGIF. As DNA, the CDR3 is TGTGCCAGCAGTTCCCAGACAGGATGGGGGATCTTC.

This chain links TRBV5-1 with TRBJ2-7; no clear D. V lost 4 bases and J lost 1, with 9 bases in between. CDR3 size: 13 residues. Per the germline V gene, CDR1 is SGHRS and CDR2 is YFSETQ. CDR3 amino acids: CASSQSTSYEQYF. The CDR3 DNA reads TGCGCCAGCAGCCAATCAACATCCTACGAGCAGTACTTC.

The J gene is TRBJ1-3, the V gene TRBV30; 7 nucleotides line up with TRBD1. Germline V lookup: CDR1 GTSNPN, CDR2 SVGIG (reference sequence). Trimming removed 0 bases from V and 1 base from J; junction bases left unmatched: 3. The CDR3 extends over 15 amino acids. This CDR3 reads CAWSVLQGSGNTIYF. The DNA for the CDR3 is TGTGCCTGGAGTGTGCTACAGGGGTCTGGAAACACCATATATTTT.

This chain links TRBV4-1 with TRBJ2-3, with TRBD1 identical over 9 bases. Germline assignment: CDR1 MGHRA and CDR2 YSYEKL. CDR3 length: 15 residues. The trim removed 4 bases at V and 0 bases at J, leaving 2 bases unmatched. The CDR3 sequence: CASSPGTGSTDTQYF. The CDR3 nucleotides read TGCGCCAGCAGCCCCGGGACAGGGAGCACAGATACGCAGTATTTT.

The chain has TRBV2 and TRBJ1-1; D not resolved. V gave up 11 bases and J gave up 0 bases, with 10 bases separating them. CDR1 SNHLY and CDR2 FYNNEI come from the germline V gene. The CDR3 consists of 12 residues. CDR3 in amino acids: CAPDGMNTEAFF. The CDR3 region has the DNA TGTGCCCCCGATGGCATGAACACTGAAGCTTTCTTT.

The chain recombines TRBV18 with TRBJ1-2, with D maybe TRBD1 (5 bases). The CDR3 contains 13 residues. Trimming left V 3 bases short and J 5 bases short, with 10 bases between. Per the germline V gene, CDR1 is KGHSH and CDR2 is LQKENI. The CDR3 sequence is CASSPGLGYGYTF. As DNA, the CDR3 is TGTGCCAGCTCACCGGGGCTGGGGTATGGCTACACCTTC.

This rearrangement joins TRBV27 to TRBJ2-1, with 10 bases aligning to TRBD2. The CDR3 extends over 14 amino acids. The germline gives CDR1 MNHEY, CDR2 SMNVEV (reference sequence). Losses at the gene ends were 7 bases for V and 8 bases for J; bases not matched to a gene: 8. The CDR3 DNA reads as TGTGCCAGCAATCCGACTAGCGGGCCCTATGAGCAGTTCTTC. This encodes CASNPTSGPYEQFF.

This chain uses TRBV27 with TRBJ2-7, with 9 nucleotides matching TRBD1. The CDR3 runs to 14 residues. V lost 5 bases to trimming and J lost 2 bases; unmatched junction nucleotides: 4. Germline CDR1 and CDR2: MNHEY and SMNVEV (reference sequence). The CDR3 coding sequence is TGTGCCAGCAGTCGACAGGGGGGTGCCTACGAGCAGTACGTC. Its translation: CASSRQGGAYEQYV.

The chain uses TRBV19 and TRBJ1-5; D unclear. V gave up 1 base and J gave up 7 bases, with 8 bases separating them. The CDR3 length is 13 residues. Germline V gene data show CDR1 as LNHDA and CDR2 as SQIVND (reference sequence). The CDR3 coding sequence is TGTGCCAGTAGTATAGGGGTGCGGCAGCCCCAGCATTTT. It translates to CASSIGVRQPQHF. Drawing the rest from reference TRBV19 and TRBJ1-5, the complete variable domain is DGGITQSPKYLFRKEGQNVTLSCEQNLNHDAMYWYRQDPGQGLRLIYYSQIVNDFQKGDIAEGYSVSREKKESFPLTVTSAQKNPTAFYLCASSIGVRQPQHFGDGTRLSIL.

The rearrangement links TRBV11-2 to TRBJ2-7, with a possible D match to TRBD2 (6 bases). V dropped 4 bases and J dropped 0 bases, with 13 bases sitting between them. The germline V gene encodes CDR1 SGHAT and CDR2 FQNNGV. The CDR3 sequence is 15 residues long. The CDR3, as DNA: TGTGCCAGCAGCTGGGCCCGGGACTTCTCCTACGAGCAGTACGTC. Translation: CASSWARDFSYEQYV.

The chain employs TRBV27 and TRBJ1-5; tentatively, D is TRBD1 (6 bases). Germline CDR1 and CDR2: MNHEY and SMNVEV (reference sequence). Trimming took off 5 bases at V and 0 bases at J, with 14 bases between the two ends. The CDR3 consists of 16 residues. CDR3 coding DNA: TGTGCCAGCAGTACACAGGGTGGGTATAGCAATCAGCCCCAGCATTTT. It translates to CASSTQGGYSNQPQHF.

Notes on this clone: Other DNA variants within this sample encode the same CDR3. The chain recombines TRBV5-1 with TRBJ2-3, with 8 bases fitting TRBD2. CDR1 is SGHRS and CDR2 is YFSETQ in the germline V gene. The J segment lost 1 base and the V segment lost 2 bases, leaving 0 bases of the junction unmatched. The CDR3 runs 14 residues. CDR3 sequence: CASSLAGGTDTQYF. The DNA for the CDR3 is TGCGCCAGCAGCTTAGCGGGAGGCACAGATACGCAGTATTTT.

This sequence joins TRBV7-9 and TRBJ1-1; D is possibly TRBD1 (5 bases). The CDR3 consists of 14 residues. Per germline, CDR1 SEHNR and CDR2 FQNEAQ (reference sequence). The V end lost 7 bases, the J end lost 4 bases, and 16 bases lay between the germline ends. The CDR3 DNA reads as TGTGCCAGCACTTCCCCCGGGACTTTCACTGAAGCTTTCTTT. It specifies CASTSPGTFTEAFF.

The chain has TRBV29-1 and TRBJ1-1, with D unresolved. The germline V and J ends were trimmed by 6 bases and 0 bases, with 11 bases remaining between them. Germline V gene data show CDR1 as SQVTM and CDR2 as ANQGSEA. The CDR3 contains 13 residues. CDR3 sequence reads: CSVPTVLNTEAFF. The CDR3 DNA reads as TGCAGCGTACCCACAGTTCTGAACACTGAAGCTTTCTTT.

This chain connects TRBV19 to TRBJ2-1; the match to TRBD2 covers 8 bases. Per the germline V gene, CDR1 is LNHDA and CDR2 is SQIVND (reference sequence). The trim removed 6 bases at V and 6 bases at J, leaving 10 bases unmatched. The CDR3 extends over 15 amino acids. In DNA form, the CDR3 reads TGTGCCAGTAGGCCGGGACTAGGGGCCTTCAATGAGCAGTTCTTC. Protein product: CASRPGLGAFNEQFF.

This chain connects TRBV28 to TRBJ1-4, with D tentatively TRBD1 (5 bases). The CDR3 extends over 15 amino acids. Trimming pared 3 bases from V and 3 bases from J, leaving 11 bases between. Looked up from germline, CDR1 is MDHEN and CDR2 is SYDVKM. In DNA form, the CDR3 reads TGTGCCAGCAGTTTGGCGGGGGAAGCTAATGAAAAACTGTTTTTT. Its translation: CASSLAGEANEKLFF.

This clone came up once. The chain couples TRBV27 to TRBJ1-1; possibly TRBD1 for D (6 bases). The CDR3 covers 14 residues. CDR1 and CDR2 (germline): MNHEY, SMNVEV (reference sequence). Trimming shortened V by 4 bases and J by 2 bases, and 11 bases separated the two germline ends. CDR3 amino acids: CASSYQGSNTEAFF. The CDR3 DNA reads TGTGCCAGCAGTTACCAGGGGTCTAACACTGAAGCTTTCTTT.

In this sample, this clone turned up once. The chain joins TRBV27 to TRBJ1-2, with D possibly being TRBD1 (6 bases). The V gene lost 8 bases and the J gene lost 2 bases, with 9 bases spanning the gap. CDR1 is MNHEY, CDR2 SMNVEV, per germline (reference sequence). The CDR3 runs 12 residues. Here the CDR3 DNA reads TGTGCCAGCTCCGGGACAAACTATGGCTACACCTTC. This sequence encodes CASSGTNYGYTF.